This is a list of T cell receptor beta chains from one sample in a study of neurological immune-mediated disorders. TCRdb recomputed calls from the 5' RACE reads with MiXCR, one row per CDR3 protein. The profile covers tens of thousands of distinct CDR3 sequences, with roughly 9.9% appearing a single time and 1.7% taken by the ten largest. Sequencing was carried out using PBMCs. Receptor source: a man aged 45 to 65 in good health. Each CDR3 is given with its conserved first and last residue. A D gene is named only where the DNA matches it firmly. Size values are once, few and many counts, or a class for expanded clones, and some rows have none.

clone size: many; J gene: TRBJ2-1; V gene: TRBV15; D gene: -; CDR3 protein: CATSRSGLGLVEQFF; CDR3 DNA: TGTGCCACCAGCAGATCGGGACTGGGCCTAGTTGAGCAGTTCTTC
clone size: many; J gene: TRBJ1-4; V gene: TRBV5-1; D gene: TRBD1; CDR3 protein: CASSLGQGAGSAEKLFF; CDR3 DNA: TGCGCCAGCAGCTTGGGGCAGGGGGCAGGCTCTGCTGAAAAACTGTTTTTT
clone size: many; J gene: TRBJ1-5; V gene: TRBV20-1; D gene: -; CDR3 protein: CSAGGGLQGNQPQHF; CDR3 DNA: TGCAGTGCTGGCGGGGGCCTCCAGGGGAATCAGCCCCAGCATTTT
clone size: many; J gene: TRBJ1-1; V gene: TRBV12-3/TRBV12-4; D gene: -; CDR3 protein: CASSLALARAEAFF; CDR3 DNA: TGTGCCAGCAGTTTAGCGCTCGCGAGGGCTGAAGCTTTCTTT
clone size: -; J gene: TRBJ1-1; V gene: TRBV7-2; D gene: TRBD1; CDR3 protein: CASSSDRGRTEAFF; CDR3 DNA: TGTGCCAGCAGCTCGGACAGGGGGCGAACTGAAGCTTTCTTT
clone size: many; J gene: TRBJ1-5; V gene: TRBV3-1; D gene: TRBD1; CDR3 protein: CASSHSRQGSQPQHF; CDR3 DNA: TGTGCCAGCAGCCACAGCCGACAGGGCAGTCAGCCCCAGCATTTT
clone size: -; J gene: TRBJ2-1; V gene: TRBV4-1; D gene: -; CDR3 protein: CASSQEERVPNEQFF; CDR3 DNA: TGCGCCAGCAGCCAAGAAGAGAGGGTACCGAATGAGCAGTTCTTC
clone size: many; J gene: TRBJ1-5; V gene: TRBV7-8; D gene: TRBD1; CDR3 protein: CASSLGQGAGQPQHF; CDR3 DNA: TGTGCCAGCAGCTTAGGACAGGGGGCAGGGCAGCCCCAGCATTTT
clone size: many; J gene: TRBJ2-3; V gene: TRBV28; D gene: TRBD1; CDR3 protein: CASSRAGTGSDTQYF; CDR3 DNA: TGTGCCAGCAGCCGTGCCGGGACAGGGTCAGATACGCAGTATTTT
clone size: many; J gene: TRBJ2-7; V gene: TRBV5-1; D gene: TRBD2; CDR3 protein: CASSGGGGYEQYF; CDR3 DNA: TGCGCCAGCAGCGGTGGGGGGGGCTACGAGCAGTACTTC
clone size: many; J gene: TRBJ2-7; V gene: TRBV27; D gene: -; CDR3 protein: CASSPHPSYEQYF; CDR3 DNA: TGTGCCAGCAGTCCCCATCCCTCCTACGAGCAGTACTTC
clone size: many; J gene: TRBJ2-7; V gene: TRBV20-1; D gene: -; CDR3 protein: CSAQRHPTYEQYF; CDR3 DNA: TGCAGTGCTCAGCGTCACCCTACCTACGAGCAGTACTTC
clone size: once; J gene: TRBJ1-5; V gene: TRBV6-6; D gene: TRBD1; CDR3 protein: CARSFRDRVRPQHF; CDR3 DNA: TGTGCCAGGAGTTTCCGGGACAGGGTACGGCCCCAGCATTTT
clone size: many; J gene: TRBJ2-3; V gene: TRBV7-2; D gene: TRBD2; CDR3 protein: CASSLATPSGSLDTQYF; CDR3 DNA: TGTGCCAGCAGCTTAGCGACCCCTAGCGGGAGTTTGGATACGCAGTATTTT
clone size: many; J gene: TRBJ1-2; V gene: TRBV7-9; D gene: -; CDR3 protein: CASSLAYGYTF; CDR3 DNA: TGTGCCAGCAGCTTAGCCTATGGCTACACCTTC
clone size: many; J gene: TRBJ1-3; V gene: TRBV29-1; D gene: -; CDR3 protein: CSVATTPGNTIYF; CDR3 DNA: TGCAGCGTAGCGACAACCCCTGGAAACACCATATATTTT
clone size: many; J gene: TRBJ2-4; V gene: TRBV28; D gene: TRBD2; CDR3 protein: CASRGPGLVPGGEYF; CDR3 DNA: TGTGCCAGCAGGGGGCCGGGACTAGTTCCCGGAGGGGAGTACTTC
clone size: many; J gene: TRBJ2-5; V gene: TRBV5-1; D gene: -; CDR3 protein: CASSIQGNEETQYF; CDR3 DNA: TGCGCCAGCAGCATACAGGGTAACGAAGAGACCCAGTACTTC
clone size: many; J gene: TRBJ2-5; V gene: TRBV3-1; D gene: -; CDR3 protein: CASSQDWRVQETQYF; CDR3 DNA: TGTGCCAGCAGCCAAGATTGGAGGGTACAAGAGACCCAGTACTTC
clone size: -; J gene: TRBJ1-5; V gene: TRBV3-1; D gene: TRBD1; CDR3 protein: CASSQSGQGNQPQHF; CDR3 DNA: TGTGCCAGCAGCCAGTCGGGACAGGGGAATCAGCCCCAGCATTTT
clone size: many; J gene: TRBJ1-1; V gene: TRBV5-1; D gene: -; CDR3 protein: CASSLASGGVGEAFF; CDR3 DNA: TGCGCCAGCAGCTTGGCCTCCGGGGGCGTCGGAGAAGCTTTCTTT
clone size: many; J gene: TRBJ1-2; V gene: TRBV7-2; D gene: TRBD1; CDR3 protein: CASSARQGSYGYTF; CDR3 DNA: TGTGCCAGCAGCGCCCGACAGGGAAGCTATGGCTACACCTTC
clone size: many; J gene: TRBJ2-3; V gene: TRBV7-2; D gene: -; CDR3 protein: CASSLTLRGDTQYF; CDR3 DNA: TGTGCCAGCAGCTTAACCCTGCGCGGAGATACGCAGTATTTT
clone size: many; J gene: TRBJ2-1; V gene: TRBV4-2; D gene: -; CDR3 protein: CASSQGLGGHEQFF; CDR3 DNA: TGTGCCAGCAGCCAAGGACTAGGGGGTCATGAGCAGTTCTTC
clone size: few; J gene: TRBJ2-1; V gene: TRBV19; D gene: -; CDR3 protein: CATRAYNEQFF; CDR3 DNA: TGTGCCACCAGAGCGTACAATGAGCAGTTCTTC
clone size: many; J gene: TRBJ2-6; V gene: TRBV3-1; D gene: -; CDR3 protein: CASSQPYGTSGANVLTF; CDR3 DNA: TGTGCCAGCAGCCAACCGTATGGGACCTCTGGGGCCAACGTCCTGACTTTC
clone size: many; J gene: TRBJ1-1; V gene: TRBV29-1; D gene: -; CDR3 protein: CSVEELGRRGFTEAFF; CDR3 DNA: TGCAGCGTTGAAGAGCTGGGACGCCGGGGGTTCACTGAAGCTTTCTTT
clone size: many; J gene: TRBJ2-7; V gene: TRBV5-1; D gene: -; CDR3 protein: CASSPEGPPYEQYF; CDR3 DNA: TGCGCCAGCAGCCCGGAAGGGCCCCCCTACGAGCAGTACTTC
clone size: many; J gene: TRBJ1-6; V gene: TRBV7-9; D gene: -; CDR3 protein: CASSLSNNSPLHF; CDR3 DNA: TGTGCCAGCAGCTTATCCAATAATTCACCCCTCCACTTT
clone size: many; J gene: TRBJ2-5; V gene: TRBV12-3/TRBV12-4; D gene: TRBD2; CDR3 protein: CASSLGFMCIFSGSRETQYF; CDR3 DNA: TGTGCCAGCAGTTTAGGCTTTATGTGCATCTTTAGCGGGAGTCGAGAGACCCAGTACTTC
clone size: many; J gene: TRBJ1-1; V gene: TRBV4-2; D gene: TRBD1; CDR3 protein: CASSLTEGAGMPFRGGTEAFF; CDR3 DNA: TGTGCCAGCAGCCTGACCGAGGGGGCGGGAATGCCATTTCGTGGGGGGACTGAAGCTTTCTTT
clone size: many; J gene: TRBJ2-4; V gene: TRBV7-9; D gene: TRBD1; CDR3 protein: CASSLDRGKNIQYF; CDR3 DNA: TGTGCCAGCAGCTTGGACAGGGGGAAAAACATTCAGTACTTC
clone size: many; J gene: TRBJ1-5; V gene: TRBV4-1; D gene: -; CDR3 protein: CASSQDQGHQNQPQHF; CDR3 DNA: TGCGCCAGCAGCCAAGATCAGGGACACCAAAATCAGCCCCAGCATTTT
clone size: many; J gene: TRBJ2-5; V gene: TRBV3-1; D gene: -; CDR3 protein: CASAGETQYF; CDR3 DNA: TGTGCCAGCGCCGGGGAGACCCAGTACTTC
clone size: many; J gene: TRBJ2-3; V gene: TRBV5-1; D gene: -; CDR3 protein: CAPEGHTDTQYF; CDR3 DNA: TGCGCCCCGGAGGGCCACACAGATACGCAGTATTTT
clone size: many; J gene: TRBJ1-5; V gene: TRBV10-1; D gene: -; CDR3 protein: CASRGAGMSNQPQHF; CDR3 DNA: TGCGCCAGCAGGGGGGCAGGGATGAGCAATCAGCCCCAGCATTTT
clone size: many; J gene: TRBJ1-2; V gene: TRBV5-1; D gene: -; CDR3 protein: CASSPEDRGKLDYGYTF; CDR3 DNA: TGCGCCAGCAGTCCCGAGGACCGAGGCAAGTTAGACTATGGCTACACCTTC
clone size: many; J gene: TRBJ2-7; V gene: TRBV12-3/TRBV12-4; D gene: TRBD2; CDR3 protein: CASSLGVGTRVYEQYF; CDR3 DNA: TGTGCCAGCAGTTTAGGGGTCGGGACTAGAGTCTACGAGCAGTACTTC
clone size: many; J gene: TRBJ2-7; V gene: TRBV5-1; D gene: -; CDR3 protein: CASSFTTSGYEQYF; CDR3 DNA: TGCGCCAGCAGCTTTACTACCTCGGGGTACGAGCAGTACTTC
clone size: many; J gene: TRBJ2-3; V gene: TRBV28; D gene: TRBD1; CDR3 protein: CASSINRGPSTDTQYF; CDR3 DNA: TGTGCCAGCAGTATCAACAGGGGACCTAGCACAGATACGCAGTATTTT
clone size: -; J gene: TRBJ2-1; V gene: TRBV11-2; D gene: TRBD2; CDR3 protein: CASSPLAGTYNEQFF; CDR3 DNA: TGTGCCAGCAGCCCACTAGCGGGGACCTACAATGAGCAGTTCTTC
clone size: many; J gene: TRBJ2-1; V gene: TRBV7-8; D gene: -; CDR3 protein: CASSRDNYNEQFF; CDR3 DNA: TGTGCCAGCAGCCGGGACAACTACAATGAGCAGTTCTTC
clone size: many; J gene: TRBJ2-1; V gene: TRBV5-1; D gene: -; CDR3 protein: CASSHAQLNEQFF; CDR3 DNA: TGCGCCAGCAGCCACGCTCAGCTCAATGAGCAGTTCTTC
clone size: many; J gene: TRBJ1-1; V gene: TRBV7-2; D gene: -; CDR3 protein: CASSTRRGGGEGAFF; CDR3 DNA: TGTGCCAGCAGCACTAGGAGGGGGGGTGGGGAGGGAGCTTTCTTT
clone size: -; J gene: TRBJ1-6; V gene: TRBV28; D gene: -; CDR3 protein: CASSAPTDYNSPLHF; CDR3 DNA: TGTGCCAGCAGTGCCCCGACAGATTATAATTCACCCCTCCACTTT
clone size: many; J gene: TRBJ1-1; V gene: TRBV14; D gene: TRBD1; CDR3 protein: CASSLYGTGPGNTEAFF; CDR3 DNA: TGTGCCAGCAGCCTATACGGGACAGGCCCTGGGAACACTGAAGCTTTCTTT
clone size: many; J gene: TRBJ2-7; V gene: TRBV12-3/TRBV12-4; D gene: -; CDR3 protein: CASSYTGRFSYEQYF; CDR3 DNA: TGTGCCAGCAGCTATACAGGCCGGTTCTCCTACGAGCAGTACTTC
clone size: -; J gene: TRBJ1-2; V gene: TRBV28; D gene: -; CDR3 protein: CASRPGSSRVNYGCTF; CDR3 DNA: TGTGCCAGCAGGCCCGGGTCCTCCCGAGTTAACTATGGATGCACCTTC
clone size: many; J gene: TRBJ2-5; V gene: TRBV5-1; D gene: TRBD2; CDR3 protein: CASSRTRAGGKETQYF; CDR3 DNA: TGCGCCAGCAGCCGGACGAGGGCGGGGGGAAAAGAGACCCAGTACTTC
clone size: many; J gene: TRBJ1-2; V gene: TRBV28; D gene: -; CDR3 protein: CASSFGQEYTF; CDR3 DNA: TGTGCCAGCAGTTTCGGGCAGGAGTACACCTTC